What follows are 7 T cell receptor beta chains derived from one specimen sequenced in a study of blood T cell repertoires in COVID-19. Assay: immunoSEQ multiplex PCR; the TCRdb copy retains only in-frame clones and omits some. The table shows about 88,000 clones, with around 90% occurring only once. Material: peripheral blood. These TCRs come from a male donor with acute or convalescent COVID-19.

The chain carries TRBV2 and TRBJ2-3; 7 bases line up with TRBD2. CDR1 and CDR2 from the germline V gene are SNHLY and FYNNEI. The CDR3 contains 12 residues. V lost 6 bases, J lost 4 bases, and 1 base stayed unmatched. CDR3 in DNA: TGTGCCAGCAGGCTAGCGGCAGATACGCAGTATTTT. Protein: CASRLAADTQYF.

The CDR3 nucleotides read TGTGCCAGCAAGGACAGTACGAATTCACCCCTCCACTTT. It specifies CASKDSTNSPLHF. The gene calls are TRBV12-3 or TRBV12-4 and TRBJ1-6; a weak D match, TRBD1 (6 bases). Between the trimmed V and J ends, which lost 7 bases and 7 bases, there was a span of 11 bases. CDR3 length: 13 amino acids.

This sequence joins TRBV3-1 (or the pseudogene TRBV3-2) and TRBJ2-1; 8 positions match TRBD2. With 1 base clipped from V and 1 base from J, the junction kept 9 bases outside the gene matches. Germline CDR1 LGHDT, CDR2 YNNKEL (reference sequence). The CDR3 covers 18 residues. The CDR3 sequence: CASSQGPSGGRSYNEQFF. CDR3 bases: TGTGCCAGCAGCCAAGGCCCCAGCGGGGGCCGGTCCTACAATGAGCAGTTCTTC.

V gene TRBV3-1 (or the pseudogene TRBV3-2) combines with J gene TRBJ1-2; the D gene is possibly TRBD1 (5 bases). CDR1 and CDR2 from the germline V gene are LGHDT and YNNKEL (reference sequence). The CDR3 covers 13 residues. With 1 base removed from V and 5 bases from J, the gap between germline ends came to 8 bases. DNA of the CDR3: TGTGCCAGCAGCCAAGCAGGGTGGTATGGCTACACCTTC. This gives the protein CASSQAGWYGYTF.

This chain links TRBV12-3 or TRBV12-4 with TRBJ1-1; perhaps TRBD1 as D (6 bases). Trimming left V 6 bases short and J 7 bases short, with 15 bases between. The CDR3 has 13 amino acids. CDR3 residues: CASSLEGQLEAFF. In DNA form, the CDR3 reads TGTGCCAGCAGCCTGGAAGGACAGCTTGAAGCTTTCTTT.

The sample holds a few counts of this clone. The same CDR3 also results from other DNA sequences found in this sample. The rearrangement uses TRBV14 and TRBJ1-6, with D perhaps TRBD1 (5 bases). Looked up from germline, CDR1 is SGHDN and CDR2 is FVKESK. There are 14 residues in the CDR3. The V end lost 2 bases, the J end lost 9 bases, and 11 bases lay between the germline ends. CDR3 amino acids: CASSQSGGVSPLHF. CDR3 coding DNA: TGTGCCAGCAGCCAATCGGGGGGAGTTTCACCCCTCCACTTT.

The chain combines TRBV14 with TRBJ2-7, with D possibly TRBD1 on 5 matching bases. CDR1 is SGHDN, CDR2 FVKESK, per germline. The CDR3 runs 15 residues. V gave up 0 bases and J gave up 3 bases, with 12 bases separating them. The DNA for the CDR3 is TGTGCCAGCAGCCAAGAGCTGGGGCCCCACTACGAGCAGTACTTC. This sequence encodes CASSQELGPHYEQYF.